Listed below are T cell receptor beta chains from one sample, sequenced in a study of PD-L1 blockade in urothelial cancer. Measured with immunoSEQ multiplex PCR; TCRdb has only the in-frame clones, and not every one. The sample lists about 70,000 clones, under 90% occurring once. The sequences come from PBMCs, collected around atezolizumab (anti-PD-L1) treatment. These receptors were obtained from a man between 65 and 85 years old with urothelial cancer. Each CDR3 is given with its conserved first and last residue. A D gene is named only where the DNA matches it firmly. Clone size, where shown, is once, few, many, or a class for clones that have expanded.

d_call	clone_size	v_call	j_call	cdr3_aa	cdr3_nt
TRBD2	-	TRBV5-4	TRBJ2-5	CASSPPGAGGPTQETQYF	TGTGCCAGCAGCCCCCCTGGCGCGGGAGGGCCGACGCAAGAGACCCAGTACTTC
-	-	TRBV29-1	TRBJ2-3	CSVWGGQGTDTQYF	TGCAGCGTTTGGGGGGGGCAAGGCACAGATACGCAGTATTTT
-	-	TRBV30	TRBJ2-7	CAWSGGAPNEQYF	TGTGCCTGGAGTGGGGGAGCTCCCAACGAGCAGTACTTC
TRBD1	-	TRBV5-1	TRBJ2-7	CASSWGQGIYEQYF	TGCGCCAGCAGCTGGGGACAGGGGATATACGAGCAGTACTTC
TRBD2	-	TRBV7-2	TRBJ2-5	CASSLTSGRAETQYF	TGTGCCAGCAGCCTGACTAGCGGGAGGGCGGAGACCCAGTACTTC
-	-	TRBV6-6	TRBJ1-1	CASSYWGDEAFF	TGTGCCAGCAGTTACTGGGGGGATGAAGCTTTCTTT
-	-	TRBV19	TRBJ1-2	CASRTNRDKGGYTF	TGTGCCAGTAGGACTAACCGGGACAAAGGCGGCTACACCTTC
-	-	TRBV29-1	TRBJ2-1	CSVARLGIPNEQFF	TGCAGCGTTGCTAGACTAGGAATTCCTAATGAGCAGTTCTTC
TRBD1	-	TRBV2	TRBJ1-1	CASRIGTGANTEAFF	TGTGCCAGCCGCATTGGAACAGGGGCGAACACTGAAGCTTTCTTT
TRBD1	medium-sized	TRBV6-5	TRBJ2-7	CASRPTGGSREQYF	TGTGCCAGCAGACCCACAGGGGGTTCCCGCGAGCAGTACTTC
TRBD1	-	TRBV28	TRBJ2-7	CASRGQGRTFEQYF	TGTGCCAGCAGAGGACAGGGAAGGACCTTCGAGCAGTACTTC
-	-	TRBV29-1	TRBJ2-3	CSVVTSTDTQYF	TGCAGCGTTGTAACATCCACAGATACGCAGTATTTT
-	-	TRBV7-3	TRBJ2-7	CASSSAPGLSYEQYF	TGTGCCAGCAGCTCCGCCCCGGGACTCTCCTACGAGCAGTACTTC
-	-	TRBV5-1	TRBJ2-5	CASSRNDRSQETQYF	TGCGCCAGCAGCAGAAACGACAGGTCCCAAGAGACCCAGTACTTC
TRBD2	-	TRBV28	TRBJ2-3	CASSSFWASGASTDTQYF	TGTGCCAGCAGTTCGTTTTGGGCTAGCGGGGCTAGCACAGATACGCAGTATTTT
-	-	TRBV5-4	TRBJ2-3	CASSFLRTINTQYF	TGTGCCAGCAGCTTCCTGAGGACTATCAATACGCAGTATTTT
TRBD1	-	TRBV7-8	TRBJ1-5	CASSLYSGTGVNQPQHF	TGTGCCAGCAGCTTGTATTCCGGGACAGGGGTAAATCAGCCCCAGCATTTT
TRBD2	-	TRBV27	TRBJ2-5	CASRRTSGGETQYF	TGTGCCAGCAGACGGACTAGCGGGGGAGAGACCCAGTACTTC
TRBD2	-	TRBV5-1	TRBJ2-3	CASSPGTSGRTDTQYF	TGCGCCAGCAGCCCCGGGACTAGCGGGAGGACAGATACGCAGTATTTT
TRBD1	-	TRBV10-3	TRBJ2-2	CAISAATGITGELFF	TGTGCCATCAGTGCCGCGACAGGGATCACCGGGGAGCTGTTTTTT
-	-	TRBV19	TRBJ2-7	CASSIGGSRGTYEQYF	TGTGCCAGTAGTATTGGAGGGTCAAGGGGCACCTACGAGCAGTACTTC
-	large	TRBV9	TRBJ2-7	CASTFTDRDCHYEQYF	TGTGCCAGCACTTTCACCGACAGGGACTGCCACTACGAGCAGTACTTC
TRBD2	-	TRBV29-1	TRBJ2-1	CSVAEREMGYNEQFF	TGCAGCGTGGCGGAGCGGGAGATGGGTTACAATGAGCAGTTCTTC